Described below is a single T cell receptor (beta chain) sequence and its context. This clonotype has more than one count but fewer than ten. No cognate antigen has been identified for it. Qualities for individual bases were not recorded, and no much larger clone is one base off. The treatment or condition label, read with the paper, signifies: live attenuated yellow fever vaccine strain. Two biological replicates of bulk PBMCs were collected at each blood-draw timepoint. PBMCs were isolated from peripheral blood using a standard Ficoll-Paque protocol. RNA was extracted with TriZol from bulk PBMCs, CD4 and CD8 fractions, and dextramer-positive and dextramer-negative fractions. This record belongs to a study of T cells after yellow fever vaccination (dated by TCRdb to the late 2010s). A note on the overall study: The SMART-Seq v4 Ultra Low Input RNA kit was used to prepare libraries from fractions with low cell numbers. Bulk TCR alpha and beta repertoires were sequenced longitudinally to track T-cell clones before and after primary and booster YFV17D yellow fever vaccination. The cohort comprised two healthy male donors, one aged 18 to 29 and one aged 30 to 40 years. Bulk PBMC replicates and cell subsets were isolated from blood drawn at multiple timepoints before and after both primary and secondary immunization. The full study reports these points: A small fraction of clonotypes appeared in both the CD4 and CD8 compartments, likely as a result of convergent recombination. Because only two donors were included in the study, the extent to which the findings can be generalized is limited. Compared with the primary T-cell response, the secondary T-cell response was faster but weaker, reaching its peak on day 5 rather than on day 15. Computational filtering was needed because FACS-sorted repertoires could contain abundant contaminating clonotypes from the bulk population. Most clones expanded after primary vaccination were re-detected after the booster (about 96% of CD4 and approximately 88% of CD8), suggesting broad memory maintenance.

TCR cDNA was made using 5'RACE template switching, a step that added a universal primer site and unique molecular identifiers. Priming for cDNA synthesis came from both the TCR alpha and TCR beta constant segments. Libraries were amplified in two PCR steps, with sample barcodes and sequencing adapters added in the second step. Sequencing of libraries was performed on Illumina HiSeq 2500 (2x100 bp) or NovaSeq (2x150 bp). The study's own analysis went as follows. MIGEC was used to demultiplex reads and collapse the reads into UMI consensus sequences, and MiXCR was used for V(D)J alignment. Using edgeR on replicate PBMC samples, clonotypes were called vaccine-responding if FDR was below 0.01 and the log2 fold change was above 5 up to day 15. Bulk clonotypes were assigned CD4 or CD8 identity according to which sequenced CD4 or CD8 repertoire held them at higher abundance. The public sequencing data were trimmed at Q25 with fastp and processed into clonotypes with MiXCR by TCRdb, which kept only in-frame beta chains. Each CDR3 protein gets just one entry, which takes the most common genes and DNA from the rows behind it. Here the V and J calls rest on TCRdb's processing, not on the authors' analysis. Across this sample there are 250,000 to 350,000 distinct CDR3 sequences, with around 7% seen only once. The ten largest account for roughly a sixth of the sample.

The sequences come from PBMCs, collected roughly seven weeks after the first yellow fever vaccination. The sequence came from a young man who received the YFV17D yellow fever vaccine.

DNA sequence: TGTGCCAGCAGTTTATCGTTTAGCGGGGGGGCCAGTACGCAGTATTTT. Its translation reads: CASSLSFSGGASTQYF. The sequence joins TRBV27 to TRBJ2-3, with 11 middle bases fitting TRBD2. The germline V gene (reference sequence) specifies MNHEY as CDR1 and SMNVEV as CDR2. Including cysteine and phenylalanine, the CDR3 has 16 amino acids. Kept here is only the CDR3 DNA, which spans 48 bases and is read in frame from base 1. Trimmed from V: 0 bases; trimmed from J: 8 bases; junction bases lacking a gene match: 7.